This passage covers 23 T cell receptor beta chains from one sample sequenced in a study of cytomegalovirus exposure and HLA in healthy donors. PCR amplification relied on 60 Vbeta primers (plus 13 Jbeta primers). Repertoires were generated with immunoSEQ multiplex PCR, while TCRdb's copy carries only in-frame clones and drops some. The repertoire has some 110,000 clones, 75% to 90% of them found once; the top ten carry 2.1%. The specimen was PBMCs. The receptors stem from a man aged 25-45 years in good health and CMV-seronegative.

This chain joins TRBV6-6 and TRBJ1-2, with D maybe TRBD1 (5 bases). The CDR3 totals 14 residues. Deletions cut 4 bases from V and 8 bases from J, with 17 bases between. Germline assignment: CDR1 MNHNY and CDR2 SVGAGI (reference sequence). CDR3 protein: CASSSTEAMSGYTF. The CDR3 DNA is TGTGCCAGCAGTTCGACAGAGGCGATGTCGGGCTACACCTTC.

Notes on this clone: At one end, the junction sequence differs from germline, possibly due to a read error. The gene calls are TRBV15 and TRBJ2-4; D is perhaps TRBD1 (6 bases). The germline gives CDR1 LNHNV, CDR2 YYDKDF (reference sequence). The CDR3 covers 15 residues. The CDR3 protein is CATSRGVVGANSQYF. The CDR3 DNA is TGTGCCACCAGCAGAGGGGTGGTGGGGGCAAACAGTCAGTACTTC.

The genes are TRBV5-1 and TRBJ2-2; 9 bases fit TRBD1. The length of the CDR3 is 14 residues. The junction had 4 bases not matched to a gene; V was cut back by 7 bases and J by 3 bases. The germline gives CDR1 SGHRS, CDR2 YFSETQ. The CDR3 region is CASFRTGDTGELFF. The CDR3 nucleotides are TGCGCCAGCTTTAGGACAGGGGACACCGGGGAGCTGTTTTTT.

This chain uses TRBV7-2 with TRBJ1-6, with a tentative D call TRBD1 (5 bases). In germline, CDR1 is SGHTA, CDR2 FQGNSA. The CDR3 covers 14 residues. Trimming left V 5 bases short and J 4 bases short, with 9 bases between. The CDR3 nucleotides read TGTGCCAGCAGCCGCGACAGTTATAATTCACCCCTCCACTTT. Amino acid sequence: CASSRDSYNSPLHF. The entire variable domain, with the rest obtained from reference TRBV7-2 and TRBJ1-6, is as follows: GAGVSQSPSNKVTEKGKDVELRCDPISGHTALYWYRQSLGQGLEFLIYFQGNSAPDKSGLPSDRFSAERTGGSVSTLTIQRTQQEDSAVYLCASSRDSYNSPLHFGNGTRLTVT.

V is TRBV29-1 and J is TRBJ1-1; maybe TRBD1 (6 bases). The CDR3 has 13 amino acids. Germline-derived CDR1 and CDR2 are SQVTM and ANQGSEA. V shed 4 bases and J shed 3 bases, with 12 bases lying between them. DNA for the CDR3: TGCAGCGTTGGCCTAAAGGGGGACACTGAAGCTTTCTTT. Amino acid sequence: CSVGLKGDTEAFF.

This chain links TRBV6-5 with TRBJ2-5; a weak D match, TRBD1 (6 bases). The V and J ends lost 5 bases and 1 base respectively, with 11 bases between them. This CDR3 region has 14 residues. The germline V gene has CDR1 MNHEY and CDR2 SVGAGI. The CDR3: CASSRQEIQETQYF. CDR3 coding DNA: TGTGCCAGCAGTAGACAGGAAATCCAAGAGACCCAGTACTTC.

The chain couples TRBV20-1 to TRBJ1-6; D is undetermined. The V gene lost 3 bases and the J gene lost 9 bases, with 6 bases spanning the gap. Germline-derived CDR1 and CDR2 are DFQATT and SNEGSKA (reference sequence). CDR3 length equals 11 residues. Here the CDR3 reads CSASSGSPLHF. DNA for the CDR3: TGCAGTGCTAGTAGTGGTTCACCCCTCCACTTT.

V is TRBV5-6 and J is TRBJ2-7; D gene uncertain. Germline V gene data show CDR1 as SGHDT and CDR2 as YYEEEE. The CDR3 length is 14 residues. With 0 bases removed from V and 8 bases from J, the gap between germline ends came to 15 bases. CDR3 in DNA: TGTGCCAGCAGCTTGGTCGCCGCAGGCTCGAAGCAGTACTTC. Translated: CASSLVAAGSKQYF.

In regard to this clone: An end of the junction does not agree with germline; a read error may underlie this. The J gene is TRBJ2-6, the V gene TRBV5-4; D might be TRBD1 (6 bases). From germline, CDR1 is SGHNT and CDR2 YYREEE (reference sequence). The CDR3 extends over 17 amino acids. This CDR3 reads CASSPELLGAGANGLTF. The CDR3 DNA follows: TGTGCCAGCAGCCCCGAACTTCTGGGGGCTGGGGCCAACGGCCTGACTTTC.

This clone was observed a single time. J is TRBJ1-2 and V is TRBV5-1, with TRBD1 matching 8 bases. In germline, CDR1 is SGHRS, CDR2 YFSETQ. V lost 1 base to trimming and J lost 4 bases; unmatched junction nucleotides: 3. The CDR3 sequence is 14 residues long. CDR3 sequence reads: CASSLTGQAYGYTF. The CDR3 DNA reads TGCGCCAGCAGCTTGACGGGACAGGCCTATGGCTACACCTTC. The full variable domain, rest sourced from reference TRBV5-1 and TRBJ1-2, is KAGVTQTPRYLIKTRGQQVTLSCSPISGHRSVSWYQQTPGQGLQFLFEYFSETQRNKGNFPGRFSGRQFSNSRSEMNVSTLELGDSALYLCASSLTGQAYGYTFGSGTRLTVV.

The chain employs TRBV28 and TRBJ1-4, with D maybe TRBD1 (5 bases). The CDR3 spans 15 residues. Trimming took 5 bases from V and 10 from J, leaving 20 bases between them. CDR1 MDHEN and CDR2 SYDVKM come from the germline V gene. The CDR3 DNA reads TGTGCCAGCAGTCCACCGACAGTCTCCCAGGGAAAACTGTTTTTT. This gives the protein CASSPPTVSQGKLFF.

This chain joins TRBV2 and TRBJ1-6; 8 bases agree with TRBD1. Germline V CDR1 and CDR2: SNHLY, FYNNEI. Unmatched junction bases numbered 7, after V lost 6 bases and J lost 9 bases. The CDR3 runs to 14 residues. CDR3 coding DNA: TGTGCCAGCAGGGGCCAGGGGGCGGGTTCACCCCTCCACTTT. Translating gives CASRGQGAGSPLHF. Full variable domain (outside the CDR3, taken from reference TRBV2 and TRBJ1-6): EPEVTQTPSHQVTQMGQEVILRCVPISNHLYFYWYRQILGQKVEFLVSFYNNEISEKSEIFDDQFSVERPDGSNFTLKIRSTKLEDSAMYFCASRGQGAGSPLHFGNGTRLTVT.

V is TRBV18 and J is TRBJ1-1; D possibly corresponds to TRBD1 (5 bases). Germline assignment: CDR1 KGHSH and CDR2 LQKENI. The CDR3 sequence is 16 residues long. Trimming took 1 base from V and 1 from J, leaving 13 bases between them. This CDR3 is CASSPRHRTANTEAFF. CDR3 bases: TGTGCCAGCTCACCACGACACAGGACCGCGAACACTGAAGCTTTCTTT.

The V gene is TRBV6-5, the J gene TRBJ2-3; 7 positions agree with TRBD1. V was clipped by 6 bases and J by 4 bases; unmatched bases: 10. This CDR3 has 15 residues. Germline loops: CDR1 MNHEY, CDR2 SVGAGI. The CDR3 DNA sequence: TGTGCCAGCAGCCCGTGGGACAGAGGGGCAGATACGCAGTATTTT. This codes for CASSPWDRGADTQYF.

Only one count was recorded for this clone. In nucleotides, the CDR3 is TGTGCCAGCAGCGTAGCTCGGGACAGGGGGGCCTATGGCTACACCTTC. It is translated as CASSVARDRGAYGYTF. The rearrangement links TRBV9 to TRBJ1-2, with TRBD1 matching 11 bases. After removal of 0 bases from V and 4 bases from J, the junction contained 5 bases not matched to a gene. Germline CDR1 and CDR2: SGDLS and YYNGEE. The CDR3 runs to 16 residues.

The CDR3 reads CASSFNPGTGGVTLHF. The CDR3 DNA sequence: TGTGCCAGCAGTTTTAACCCCGGGACAGGGGGGGTTACCCTCCACTTT. This rearrangement joins TRBV6-6 to TRBJ1-6; 11 bases match TRBD1. V lost 4 bases, J lost 14 bases, and 13 bases stayed unmatched. The CDR3 spans 16 residues. CDR1 is MNHNY, CDR2 SVGAGI, per germline (reference sequence).

The CDR3 spells CASGLGQGTDTQYF. CDR3 nucleotides: TGTGCTAGTGGTTTGGGACAGGGGACAGATACGCAGTATTTT. The chain recombines TRBV12-5 with TRBJ2-3, with 8 bases aligning to TRBD1. The junction had 0 bases not matched to a gene; V was cut back by 1 base and J by 3 bases. Germline V gene sequence: CDR1 LGHNT, CDR2 FRNRAP. This CDR3 contains 14 residues.

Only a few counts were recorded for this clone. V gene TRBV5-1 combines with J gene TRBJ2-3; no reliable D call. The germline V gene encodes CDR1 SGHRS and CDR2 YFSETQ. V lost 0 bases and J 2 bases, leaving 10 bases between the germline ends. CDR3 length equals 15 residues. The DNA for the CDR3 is TGCGCCAGCAGCTTGGAACCAAAAGCCACAGATACGCAGTATTTT. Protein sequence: CASSLEPKATDTQYF. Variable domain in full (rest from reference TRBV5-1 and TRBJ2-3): KAGVTQTPRYLIKTRGQQVTLSCSPISGHRSVSWYQQTPGQGLQFLFEYFSETQRNKGNFPGRFSGRQFSNSRSEMNVSTLELGDSALYLCASSLEPKATDTQYFGPGTRLTVL.

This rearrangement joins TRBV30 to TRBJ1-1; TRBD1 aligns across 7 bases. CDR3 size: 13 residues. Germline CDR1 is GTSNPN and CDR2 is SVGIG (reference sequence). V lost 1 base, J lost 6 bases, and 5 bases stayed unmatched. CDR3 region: CAWSGDSIAEAFF. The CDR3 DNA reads TGTGCCTGGAGTGGGGACAGCATAGCTGAAGCTTTCTTT.

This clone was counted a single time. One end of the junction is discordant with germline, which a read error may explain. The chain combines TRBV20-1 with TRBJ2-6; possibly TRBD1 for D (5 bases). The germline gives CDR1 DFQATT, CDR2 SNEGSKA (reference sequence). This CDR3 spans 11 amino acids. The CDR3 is CSASGANGLTF. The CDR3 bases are TGCAGTGCTTCTGGGGCCAACGGCCTGACTTTC.

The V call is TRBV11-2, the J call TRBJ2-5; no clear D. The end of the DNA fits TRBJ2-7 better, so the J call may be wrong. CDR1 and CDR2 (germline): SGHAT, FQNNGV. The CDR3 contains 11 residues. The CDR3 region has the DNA TGTGCCAGCAGCTCCCCCTACGAGCAGTACTTC. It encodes CASSSPYEQYF.

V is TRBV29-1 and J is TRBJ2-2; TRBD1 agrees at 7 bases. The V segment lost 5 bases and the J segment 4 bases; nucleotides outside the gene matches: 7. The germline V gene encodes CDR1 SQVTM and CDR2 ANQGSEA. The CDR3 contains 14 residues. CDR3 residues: CSVKTGVFTGELFF. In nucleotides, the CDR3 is TGCAGCGTTAAAACAGGGGTTTTCACCGGGGAGCTGTTTTTT.

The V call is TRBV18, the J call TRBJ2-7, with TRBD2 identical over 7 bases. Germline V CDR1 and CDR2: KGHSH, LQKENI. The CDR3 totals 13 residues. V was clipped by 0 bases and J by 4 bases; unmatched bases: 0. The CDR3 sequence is CASSPPGGYEQYF. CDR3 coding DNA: TGTGCCAGCTCACCACCGGGGGGGTACGAGCAGTACTTC.